This passage covers 17 T cell receptor beta chains from one sample sequenced in a study of T-cell memory formation after mild COVID-19. From the 5' RACE reads, TCRdb called clonotypes with MiXCR, one entry per CDR3 protein. The table shows 350,000 to 400,000 distinct CDR3 sequences, with around 14% occurring only once. The sequenced material came from PBMCs or a T cell subset sorted from them (not recorded which). The source is a man aged 18-30 years who had mild COVID-19 (a few samples of this study predate the infection). Cell type and time point are not known.

This clonotype has more than one count but fewer than ten. This chain connects TRBV5-4 to TRBJ2-5; 9 bases align to TRBD1. Losses at the gene ends were 3 bases for V and 3 bases for J; bases not matched to a gene: 3. The CDR3 runs to 14 residues. CDR1 is SGHNT and CDR2 is YYREEE in the germline V gene (reference sequence). As DNA, the CDR3 is TGTGCCAGCAGCTCACAGGGGGCTGAAGAGACCCAGTACTTC. Translation gives CASSSQGAEETQYF.

At least ten counts were recorded for this clonotype. The CDR3 bases are TGCGCCAGCAGAGACAACTATGGCTACACCTTC. It codes for CASRDNYGYTF. This sequence joins TRBV5-1 and TRBJ1-2; D not resolved. CDR3 length equals 11 residues. Germline CDR1 and CDR2: SGHRS and YFSETQ. The ends were cut back, 5 bases at V and 2 bases at J, with 4 bases in the middle.

This clonotype was picked up a small number of times. V usage is TRBV5-1 and J usage is TRBJ1-3; weak D call: TRBD1 (6 bases). Germline CDR1 reads SGHRS; CDR2 reads YFSETQ. This CDR3 has 16 residues. The germline V and J ends were trimmed by 4 bases and 4 bases, with 18 bases remaining between them. CDR3: CASSIGTPAGGNTIYF. The CDR3 region has the DNA TGCGCCAGCAGCATCGGGACACCGGCAGGGGGAAACACCATATATTTT.

This clonotype was counted a few times. The chain combines TRBV29-1 with TRBJ2-7; D gene ambiguous. This CDR3 region has 13 residues. The germline gives CDR1 SQVTM, CDR2 ANQGSEA. Trimming left V 6 bases short and J 0 bases short, with 12 bases between. The CDR3 sequence is CSVIDTGSYEQYF. CDR3 coding DNA: TGCAGCGTCATAGATACCGGCTCCTACGAGCAGTACTTC.

This clonotype was detected a few times. The rearrangement links TRBV7-8 to TRBJ1-5; no clear D. Germline CDR1 and CDR2: SGHVS and FQNEAQ. The V gene lost 5 bases and the J gene lost 5 bases, with 13 bases spanning the gap. The length of the CDR3 is 14 residues. The CDR3 region is CASSQATEYQPQHF. The CDR3 DNA follows: TGTGCCAGCAGCCAAGCCACAGAGTATCAGCCCCAGCATTTT.

Only a few counts were recorded for this clonotype. CDR3 loop: CASSLGWGSRETQYF. The DNA of the CDR3 is TGTGCCAGCAGCTTAGGATGGGGTTCGCGGGAGACCCAGTACTTC. The chain employs TRBV11-2 and TRBJ2-5; D gene uncertain. The CDR3 covers 15 residues. Between the trimmed V and J ends, which lost 1 base and 5 bases, there was a span of 14 bases. CDR1 is SGHAT, CDR2 FQNNGV, per germline.

V and J are TRBV6-5 and TRBJ1-2; TRBD1 might be the D (5 bases). Per the germline V gene, CDR1 is MNHEY and CDR2 is SVGAGI. This CDR3 contains 12 residues. V gave up 6 bases and J gave up 3 bases, with 8 bases separating them. CDR3 coding DNA: TGTGCCAGCAGGGGGCAGGACTATGGCTACACCTTC. The encoded protein is CASRGQDYGYTF.

The sample holds a few counts of this clonotype. The chain links TRBV14 to TRBJ1-1; D is ambiguous. The CDR3 is 13 residues long. V was pared by 5 bases and J by 0 bases, with 7 bases between. Germline CDR1 reads SGHDN; CDR2 reads FVKESK. DNA for the CDR3: TGTGCCAGCAGCACCGATATGAACACTGAAGCTTTCTTT. This translates into CASSTDMNTEAFF.

The chain couples TRBV19 to TRBJ2-1, with D possibly called TRBD1 or TRBD2 (5 bases each). The CDR3 spans 13 residues. V was cut by 5 bases and J by 6 bases, with 11 bases left in between. In germline, CDR1 is LNHDA, CDR2 SQIVND (reference sequence). CDR3 nucleotide sequence: TGTGCCAGTAGTGCCCCGGGACCCAATGAGCAGTTCTTC. Protein: CASSAPGPNEQFF.

Points on this clonotype: A much bigger clone sits one base away, suggesting this may be a read error. The V call is TRBV4-3, the J call TRBJ2-1; D unresolved. The V gene's germline CDR1 is LGHNA and CDR2 YSLEER. The CDR3 runs to 17 residues. The CDR3 sequence: CASSQDPAAPTYNEKFF. CDR3 nucleotides: TGCGCCAGCAGCCAAGATCCGGCAGCTCCTACCTACAATGAGAAGTTCTTC.

The rearrangement joins TRBV7-2 to TRBJ1-2; no clear D. The CDR3 covers 10 residues. Trimming took off 10 bases at V and 4 bases at J, with 7 bases between the two ends. The germline V gene encodes CDR1 SGHTA and CDR2 FQGNSA. DNA for the CDR3: TGTGCCATAGGAGTCTATGGCTACACCTTC. Translating it yields CAIGVYGYTF. Full variable domain (outside the CDR3, taken from reference TRBV7-2 and TRBJ1-2): GAGVSQSPSNKVTEKGKDVELRCDPISGHTALYWYRQSLGQGLEFLIYFQGNSAPDKSGLPSDRFSAERTGGSVSTLTIQRTQQEDSAVYLCAIGVYGYTFGSGTRLTVV.

This clonotype has just a few counts. V is TRBV9 and J is TRBJ2-1; D remains unclear. CDR1 is SGDLS, CDR2 YYNGEE, per germline. The V gene lost 6 bases and the J gene lost 8 bases, with 12 bases spanning the gap. The CDR3 extends over 12 amino acids. For the CDR3, the DNA is TGTGCCAGCACCTCCCTGGGCGATGAGCAGTTCTTC. It encodes CASTSLGDEQFF.

This clonotype has ten or more counts. The chain combines TRBV10-3 with TRBJ1-2; D not certain. This CDR3 region has 13 residues. Trimming cost V 3 bases and J 0 bases, with 5 bases left between them. Germline-derived CDR1 and CDR2 are ENHRY and SYGVKD. Here the CDR3 reads CAISENPNYGYTF. Written as DNA, the CDR3 is TGTGCCATCAGTGAAAACCCTAACTATGGCTACACCTTC.

This clonotype was recorded a few times. The J gene is TRBJ1-5, the V gene TRBV7-2; D uncertain. The germline gives CDR1 SGHTA, CDR2 FQGNSA. The CDR3 runs to 13 residues. Trimming stripped 4 bases from V and 5 bases from J, with 9 bases between. CDR3 nucleotides: TGTGCCAGCAGCTCCCGCCGCCATCAGCCCCAGCATTTT. As protein: CASSSRRHQPQHF.

Worth noting for this clonotype: A junction end diverges from the germline sequence, so it may reflect a read error. The rearrangement uses TRBV20-1 and TRBJ2-1; 8 bases map to TRBD2. Germline loops: CDR1 DFQATT, CDR2 SNEGSKA (reference sequence). This CDR3 spans 13 amino acids. The CDR3 reads CSARDTPGLDWLF. The CDR3 bases are TGCAGTGCTAGAGATACCCCGGGACTAGATTGGCTCTTC.

This clonotype was seen many times. This chain's CDR3 is CASSLETVYQETQYF. Here the CDR3 DNA reads TGCGCCAGCAGCTTGGAGACAGTGTACCAAGAGACCCAGTACTTC. The chain employs TRBV5-1 and TRBJ2-5; TRBD1 is a possible D gene (5 bases). V gave up 0 bases and J gave up 0 bases, with 9 bases separating them. This CDR3 contains 15 residues. Germline assignment: CDR1 SGHRS and CDR2 YFSETQ.

In this sample, this clonotype turned up many times. The chain carries TRBV5-1 and TRBJ2-1; 9 bases are a match to TRBD2. CDR1 and CDR2 (germline): SGHRS, YFSETQ. This CDR3 has 15 residues. V shed 0 bases, J shed 4 bases, and the junction held 2 bases outside the gene matches. As DNA, the CDR3 is TGCGCCAGCAGCTTGGGGCGGGGGGGATACAATGAGCAGTTCTTC. This codes for CASSLGRGGYNEQFF.